These 28 T cell receptor beta chains were sequenced from one sample in a study of blood T cell repertoires in COVID-19. Clones were read by immunoSEQ multiplex PCR, and TCRdb kept only the in-frame ones, dropping some. The sample has 150,000 or so clones, over 80% seen once. Sequencing was performed on PBMCs or T cells enriched from blood (not recorded which). These receptors were collected from a man between 65 and 85 years old who had been exposed to COVID-19.

The genes are TRBV18 and TRBJ2-3; 11 bases are a match to TRBD1. Germline CDR1 reads KGHSH; CDR2 reads LQKENI. CDR3 length: 15 amino acids. V gave up 4 bases and J gave up 2 bases; unmatched junction bases: 2. The CDR3, as DNA: TGTGCCAGCTCACTGGACAGGGGGCCCACAGATACGCAGTATTTT. Protein product: CASSLDRGPTDTQYF.

This clone was observed many times. The chain has TRBV5-6 and TRBJ2-1, with 9 bases aligning to TRBD1. Germline CDR1 is SGHDT and CDR2 is YYEEEE. V dropped 3 bases and J dropped 8; count of bases not matched to a gene: 12. This CDR3 contains 16 residues. In nucleotides, the CDR3 is TGTGCCAGCAGCTATTACAGGGGGCCCAAGGGGGATGAGCAGTTCTTC. Amino acid sequence: CASSYYRGPKGDEQFF.

This clone was detected only once. This chain uses TRBV3-1 (or the pseudogene TRBV3-2) with TRBJ2-2; D might be TRBD2 (7 bases). V gave up 4 bases and J gave up 4 bases, with 22 bases separating them. CDR1 is LGHDT and CDR2 is YNNKEL in the germline V gene (reference sequence). The CDR3 is 18 residues long. The CDR3: CASSLFSGGIGGTGELFF. Here the CDR3 DNA reads TGTGCCAGCAGCCTTTTCTCGGGGGGTATAGGGGGCACCGGGGAGCTGTTTTTT.

The rearrangement joins TRBV30 to TRBJ2-2, with D perhaps matching TRBD2 (6 bases). Germline V lookup: CDR1 GTSNPN, CDR2 SVGIG (reference sequence). The CDR3 runs to 14 residues. Trimming stripped 1 base from V and 4 bases from J, with 10 bases between. CDR3 DNA: TGTGCCTGGAGTGAGGGACTGAGCACCGGGGAGCTGTTTTTT. Translation gives CAWSEGLSTGELFF.

The CDR3 DNA follows: TGTGCCAGCAGCTTAGAAGACTACAACAATGAGCAGTTCTTC. This codes for CASSLEDYNNEQFF. The chain carries TRBV7-3 and TRBJ2-1, with D perhaps matching TRBD2 (5 bases). V was trimmed by 2 bases and J by 5 bases, leaving 10 bases between them. Germline lookup yields CDR1 SGHTA and CDR2 FQGTGA. This CDR3 has 14 residues.

V gene TRBV10-1 combines with J gene TRBJ2-7, with 7 nucleotides matching TRBD1. This CDR3 is 14 amino acids long. V shed 6 bases and J 5 bases; nucleotides not matched to a gene: 10. The germline V gene encodes CDR1 WNHNN and CDR2 SYGVQD (reference sequence). CDR3 in amino acids: CASSDRTGWDEQYF. CDR3 coding DNA: TGCGCCAGCAGCGATAGGACAGGATGGGACGAGCAGTACTTC.

V gene TRBV27 combines with J gene TRBJ2-1; 16 positions agree with TRBD2. V shed 4 bases and J 1 base; nucleotides not matched to a gene: 13. Germline V gene data show CDR1 as MNHEY and CDR2 as SMNVEV (reference sequence). CDR3 length: 21 amino acids. The CDR3 sequence: CASSSITPGLAGGISYNEQFF. For the CDR3, the DNA is TGTGCCAGCAGTTCCATCACTCCGGGACTAGCGGGAGGGATTTCCTACAATGAGCAGTTCTTC.

The chain couples TRBV18 to TRBJ1-2; maybe TRBD1 (5 bases). The CDR3 contains 15 residues. Germline V gene data show CDR1 as KGHSH and CDR2 as LQKENI. V lost 3 bases and J lost 4, with 15 bases in between. CDR3 nucleotides: TGTGCCAGCTCACCTCTGCAGGAGGGGACCTATGGCTACACCTTC. Residues: CASSPLQEGTYGYTF.

The chain employs TRBV11-2 and TRBJ2-7; 9 positions agree with TRBD1. V was pared by 3 bases and J by 6 bases, with 6 bases of the junction left unmatched. The CDR3 has 14 residues. Germline CDR1 SGHAT, CDR2 FQNNGV. In DNA, the CDR3 is TGTGCCAGCAGCTTGAGGACAGGGGTCTCCGAGCAGTACTTC. Translated: CASSLRTGVSEQYF.

The chain recombines TRBV7-6 with TRBJ2-7; the D gene is possibly TRBD1 (5 bases). Germline lookup yields CDR1 SGHVS and CDR2 FNYEAQ. Between the trimmed V and J ends, which lost 2 bases and 0 bases, there was a span of 11 bases. This CDR3 comprises 15 residues. The CDR3 loop is CASSLLVGASYEQYF. The CDR3 DNA follows: TGTGCCAGCAGCTTATTGGTAGGGGCCTCCTACGAGCAGTACTTC.

The chain recombines TRBV28 with TRBJ2-1; TRBD1 might be the D (6 bases). This CDR3 is built from 16 residues. The germline gives CDR1 MDHEN, CDR2 SYDVKM. With 7 bases removed from V and 3 bases from J, the gap between germline ends came to 19 bases. The CDR3 region is CASTIRATGIYNEQFF. The CDR3 nucleotides read TGTGCCAGCACCATCCGAGCCACAGGGATCTACAATGAGCAGTTCTTC.

The chain recombines TRBV7-2 with TRBJ1-1; 7 nucleotides agree with TRBD1. Looked up from germline, CDR1 is SGHTA and CDR2 is FQGNSA. The CDR3 runs 15 residues. With V trimmed by 5 bases and J by 1 base, 7 bases remained unmatched. This CDR3 reads CASSVRWTGNTEAFF. The CDR3 nucleotides read TGTGCCAGCAGCGTACGATGGACAGGGAACACTGAAGCTTTCTTT.

V gene TRBV3-1 (or the pseudogene TRBV3-2) combines with J gene TRBJ2-2; D is unclear. V lost 4 bases, J lost 6 bases, and 12 bases lay in between. Germline V gives CDR1 LGHDT, CDR2 YNNKEL (reference sequence). The CDR3 runs to 14 residues. The CDR3 region has the DNA TGTGCCAGCAGCCCTCAGAGGAGATCCGGGGAGCTGTTTTTT. It encodes CASSPQRRSGELFF.

This clone appeared a single time. This rearrangement joins TRBV7-9 to TRBJ2-7; a weak D match, TRBD2 (6 bases). This CDR3 comprises 14 residues. The germline V gene encodes CDR1 SEHNR and CDR2 FQNEAQ (reference sequence). Trimming shortened V by 5 bases and J by 2 bases, and 13 bases separated the two germline ends. In DNA form, the CDR3 reads TGTGCCAGCAGCCGGGGACTTCGCCCCTACGAGCAGTACTTC. Protein: CASSRGLRPYEQYF.

The chain recombines TRBV24-1 with TRBJ2-7, with TRBD1 matching over 8 bases. J lost 5 bases, V lost 4 bases, and 9 bases had no gene match. There are 15 residues in the CDR3. Germline V gene sequence: CDR1 KGHDR, CDR2 SFDVKD. CDR3 sequence (DNA): TGTGCCACCAGTGAGGCAGGGGGCGGAAACGACGAGCAGTACTTC. It encodes CATSEAGGGNDEQYF.

The chain joins TRBV7-2 to TRBJ2-1; 13 bases agree with TRBD2. The germline gives CDR1 SGHTA, CDR2 FQGNSA. V dropped 4 bases and J dropped 7; count of bases not matched to a gene: 7. This CDR3 comprises 16 residues. The CDR3 region is CASSWTGTSGTNEQFF. The CDR3 DNA sequence: TGTGCCAGCAGCTGGACCGGGACTAGCGGGACTAATGAGCAGTTCTTC.

The CDR3 bases are TGTGCCAGCAGCTTGGGACTAGCGGGAGGTTACTCCTACGAGCAGTACTTC. It is translated as CASSLGLAGGYSYEQYF. This sequence joins TRBV5-6 and TRBJ2-7; TRBD2 matches 13 bases. This CDR3 is built from 17 residues. Germline CDR1 reads SGHDT; CDR2 reads YYEEEE. V gave up 0 bases and J gave up 0 bases; unmatched junction bases: 3.

The chain links TRBV6-5 to TRBJ1-5; D perhaps matches TRBD1 (5 bases). The CDR3 has 13 residues. Germline V gives CDR1 MNHEY, CDR2 SVGAGI. The V gene lost 6 bases and the J gene lost 7 bases, with 13 bases spanning the gap. CDR3 bases: TGTGCCAGCAGCGACCTGGGGGGACAGCCCCAGCATTTT. This gives the protein CASSDLGGQPQHF.

The chain uses TRBV2 and TRBJ2-1; D is possibly TRBD2 (5 bases). This CDR3 is built from 14 residues. V dropped 4 bases and J dropped 6 bases, with 13 bases sitting between them. Germline V CDR1 and CDR2: SNHLY, FYNNEI. CDR3 DNA: TGTGCCAGCAGTGGTGGAACCCGGGGCAATGAGCAGTTCTTC. Protein sequence: CASSGGTRGNEQFF.

V usage is TRBV9 and J usage is TRBJ2-1; the match to TRBD2 covers 14 bases. The germline CDR1 and CDR2 sequences are SGDLS and YYNGEE. V lost 4 bases, J lost 8 bases, and 5 bases stayed unmatched. The CDR3 spans 15 residues. The CDR3 sequence: CASSSGLAGVDEQFF. DNA for the CDR3: TGTGCCAGCAGCTCGGGACTAGCGGGAGTCGATGAGCAGTTCTTC.

The chain couples TRBV7-6 to TRBJ1-1, with 7 bases that match TRBD1. The J segment lost 2 bases and the V segment lost 5 bases, leaving 5 bases of the junction unmatched. Per the germline V gene, CDR1 is SGHVS and CDR2 is FNYEAQ. The CDR3 runs to 14 residues. CDR3 sequence: CASSADRANTEAFF. The CDR3 DNA reads TGTGCCAGCAGCGCCGACAGGGCTAACACTGAAGCTTTCTTT.

The chain recombines TRBV30 with TRBJ1-2; the D is unclear. CDR1 GTSNPN and CDR2 SVGIG come from the germline V gene (reference sequence). Trimming took off 0 bases at V and 4 bases at J, with 6 bases between the two ends. The length of the CDR3 is 12 residues. The CDR3 loop is CAWSVVSYGYTF. Here the CDR3 DNA reads TGTGCCTGGAGTGTCGTCAGCTATGGCTACACCTTC.

CDR3 sequence reads: CASSQRLAETDTQYF. The DNA for the CDR3 is TGCGCCAGCAGCCAACGACTAGCGGAAACAGATACGCAGTATTTT. The rearrangement links TRBV4-3 to TRBJ2-3; 9 bases match TRBD2. The CDR3 has 15 amino acids. Germline V gene data show CDR1 as LGHNA and CDR2 as YSLEER. V lost 2 bases to trimming and J lost 3 bases; unmatched junction nucleotides: 3.

This clone was seen once. The rearrangement links TRBV5-1 to TRBJ2-5; weak D call: TRBD1 (6 bases). The CDR3 runs 13 residues. In germline, CDR1 is SGHRS, CDR2 YFSETQ. The germline V and J ends were trimmed by 0 bases and 4 bases, with 7 bases remaining between them. Here the CDR3 reads CASSLGGPETQYF. In DNA, the CDR3 is TGCGCCAGCAGCTTGGGGGGGCCAGAGACCCAGTACTTC.

This clone was seen only a few times. The V gene is TRBV11-2, the J gene TRBJ1-6, with D uncertain. CDR1 and CDR2 from the germline V gene are SGHAT and FQNNGV. Trimming cost V 0 bases and J 11 bases, with 14 bases left between them. CDR3 length equals 15 residues. In DNA form, the CDR3 reads TGTGCCAGCAGCTTAGATCGCAGTCCCCAGACACCCCTCCACTTT. Encoded protein: CASSLDRSPQTPLHF.

The chain employs TRBV4-3 and TRBJ1-2; 9 bases map to TRBD1. Germline V gene lookup returns CDR1 LGHNA and CDR2 YSLEER. V dropped 0 bases and J dropped 4; count of bases not matched to a gene: 6. This CDR3 has 16 residues. CDR3 nucleotide sequence: TGCGCCAGCAGCCAAGATTTAGGACAGGGGACCTATGGCTACACCTTC. This sequence encodes CASSQDLGQGTYGYTF.

J is TRBJ1-1 and V is TRBV6-2 or TRBV6-3; D is undetermined. CDR3 length: 13 amino acids. Germline V gene lookup returns CDR1 MNHEY and CDR2 SVGEGT. V gave up 6 bases and J gave up 0 bases, with 8 bases separating them. CDR3 amino acids: CASSPRLNTEAFF. The CDR3 nucleotides are TGTGCCAGCAGCCCCAGGTTGAACACTGAAGCTTTCTTT.

The rearrangement joins TRBV18 to TRBJ1-2, with 11 bases lining up with TRBD1. This CDR3 has 15 amino acids. With V trimmed by 2 bases and J by 8 bases, 7 bases remained unmatched. Germline V gene lookup returns CDR1 KGHSH and CDR2 LQKENI. In DNA form, the CDR3 reads TGTGCCAGCTCACCAAGCGGACAGGGGGCTTGGGGCTACACCTTC. As protein: CASSPSGQGAWGYTF.